These 15 T cell receptor beta chains were all obtained from the same sample, sequenced in a study of blood T cell repertoires in COVID-19. Produced via immunoSEQ multiplex PCR; TCRdb's table is partial and in-frame only. The repertoire holds about 380,000 clones, 88% seen once, with more than 0.95% in the top ten. Material: PBMCs or T cells enriched from blood (not recorded which). The receptors originated from a woman in her late teens or twenties who had recovered from COVID-19.

The V gene is TRBV30, the J gene TRBJ2-5; weak D call: TRBD1 (5 bases). Trimming removed 4 bases at V and 1 base at J, with 10 bases between. Germline V gene data show CDR1 as GTSNPN and CDR2 as SVGIG (reference sequence). This CDR3 comprises 13 residues. The CDR3 DNA reads TGTGCCTGGAATCTGCAGGGCCAAGAGACCCAGTACTTC. Its protein product is CAWNLQGQETQYF.

In nucleotides, the CDR3 is TGCGCCAGCAGCTTGGAAGGACAGGGTGGTGGCTACACCTTC. This translates into CASSLEGQGGGYTF. This chain uses TRBV5-1 with TRBJ1-2; 8 positions agree with TRBD1. The germline CDR1 and CDR2 sequences are SGHRS and YFSETQ. The CDR3 has 14 residues. V shed 0 bases and J 7 bases; nucleotides not matched to a gene: 5.

The sample holds a few counts of this clone. This rearrangement joins TRBV9 to TRBJ1-6; TRBD1 matches 7 bases. The CDR3 is made up of 14 amino acids. The junction had 4 bases not matched to a gene; V was cut back by 3 bases and J by 7 bases. Germline assignment: CDR1 SGDLS and CDR2 YYNGEE. The CDR3 region has the DNA TGTGCCAGCAGCGCCCCGGGACAGAATTCACCCCTCCACTTT. Amino acid sequence: CASSAPGQNSPLHF. The entire variable domain, with the rest obtained from reference TRBV9 and TRBJ1-6, is as follows: DSGVTQTPKHLITATGQRVTLRCSPRSGDLSVYWYQQSLDQGLQFLIQYYNGEERAKGNILERFSAQQFPDLHSELNLSSLELGDSALYFCASSAPGQNSPLHFGNGTRLTVT.

This clone occurred once. This chain connects TRBV7-8 to TRBJ2-7; tentatively, D is TRBD2 (5 bases). The CDR3 contains 15 residues. CDR1 is SGHVS and CDR2 is FQNEAQ in the germline V gene. Trimming took off 1 base at V and 2 bases at J, with 12 bases between the two ends. The CDR3 sequence: CASSLVPGFTYEQYF. DNA for the CDR3: TGTGCCAGCAGCTTAGTGCCGGGGTTCACCTACGAGCAGTACTTC.

V and J are TRBV30 and TRBJ1-1; no definite D call. Germline V gives CDR1 GTSNPN, CDR2 SVGIG (reference sequence). The CDR3 consists of 10 residues. With 2 bases removed from V and 6 bases from J, the gap between germline ends came to 4 bases. The CDR3 reads CAWSTAEAFF. CDR3 DNA sequence: TGTGCCTGGAGTACGGCTGAAGCTTTCTTT. Looking up the rest from reference TRBV30 and TRBJ1-1 gives the full variable domain: SQTIHQWPATLVQPVGSPLSLECTVEGTSNPNLYWYRQAAGRGLQLLFYSVGIGQISSEVPQNLSASRPQDRQFILSSKKLLLSDSGFYLCAWSTAEAFFGQGTRLTVV.

The chain couples TRBV6-5 to TRBJ1-6; 9 bases are a match to TRBD1. Germline CDR1 MNHEY, CDR2 SVGAGI. The CDR3 spans 16 residues. Germline trimming cut 3 bases from V and 10 bases from J; bases unmatched to any gene: 10. Here the CDR3 DNA reads TGTGCCAGCAGTTATCTGACAGGGGGGGCTGGGTCACCCCTCCACTTT. As protein: CASSYLTGGAGSPLHF.

The chain uses TRBV5-6 and TRBJ2-2; 7 nucleotides agree with TRBD2. Per germline, CDR1 SGHDT and CDR2 YYEEEE. Trimming cost V 5 bases and J 4 bases; bases outside gene matches: 8. This CDR3 comprises 15 residues. CDR3 in amino acids: CASRRTRGLTGELFF. In DNA, the CDR3 is TGTGCCAGCAGGCGGACTAGGGGTCTCACCGGGGAGCTGTTTTTT.

V gene TRBV28 combines with J gene TRBJ2-2, with 10 bases matching TRBD2. The germline V gene encodes CDR1 MDHEN and CDR2 SYDVKM. This CDR3 has 18 residues. The junction had 8 bases not matched to a gene; V was cut back by 4 bases and J by 0 bases. CDR3 protein: CASSSSGGNIANTGELFF. CDR3 in DNA: TGTGCCAGCAGTTCTAGCGGGGGAAACATCGCGAACACCGGGGAGCTGTTTTTT. The full variable domain, with the rest looked up from reference TRBV28 and TRBJ2-2, is DVKVTQSSRYLVKRTGEKVFLECVQDMDHENMFWYRQDPGLGLRLIYFSYDVKMKEKGDIPEGYSVSREKKERFSLILESASTNQTSMYLCASSSSGGNIANTGELFFGEGSRLTVL.

The genes are TRBV21-1 and TRBJ2-5; the D call in the table, TRBD1, was not verified against the DNA. TRBV21-1 is deemed a pseudogene. The CDR3 consists of 16 residues. CDR3: CASSKLSQGCEETQYF. The CDR3 nucleotides are TGTGCCAGCAGCAAACTCTCACAGGGGTGTGAGGAGACCCAGTACTTC.

This clone was recorded once. The CDR3 sequence is CASSFGGARDTQYF. CDR3 in DNA: TGTGCCAGCAGCTTTGGGGGGGCGAGGGATACGCAGTATTTT. The genes are TRBV11-3 and TRBJ2-3; perhaps TRBD2 as D (7 bases). Germline V gene lookup returns CDR1 SGHNT and CDR2 YENEEA. The length of the CDR3 is 14 residues. V lost 3 bases and J 6 bases, leaving 13 bases between the germline ends.

J is TRBJ1-2 and V is TRBV6-5; D uncertain. Trimming cost V 2 bases and J 4 bases, with 8 bases left between them. There are 13 residues in the CDR3. Germline V gene lookup returns CDR1 MNHEY and CDR2 SVGAGI. DNA for the CDR3: TGTGCCAGCAGTTACGAAAGCTTCTATGGCTACACCTTC. Translation gives CASSYESFYGYTF.

The V and J genes are TRBV13 and TRBJ1-4; 8 bases line up with TRBD1. V lost 0 bases and J lost 7; bases outside the gene matches: 10. The V gene's germline CDR1 is PRHDT and CDR2 FYEKMQ (reference sequence). The CDR3 covers 17 residues. CDR3: CASSLGAGGPLGEKLFF. CDR3 DNA: TGTGCCAGCAGCTTAGGGGCAGGGGGCCCCCTCGGTGAAAAACTGTTTTTT.

J is TRBJ2-5 and V is TRBV6-2 or TRBV6-3; 8 bases agree with TRBD1. Trimming at V came to 2 bases and at J to 2 bases, leaving 10 bases not matched to a gene. This CDR3 is 17 amino acids long. CDR1 and CDR2 from the germline V gene are MNHEY and SVGEGT. The CDR3 loop is CASSYILTGQGQETQYF. CDR3 nucleotides: TGTGCCAGCAGTTACATCTTAACAGGACAGGGTCAAGAGACCCAGTACTTC.

This chain connects TRBV18 to TRBJ2-4; TRBD1 is a possible D gene (6 bases). Trimming left V 0 bases short and J 0 bases short, with 9 bases between. In germline, CDR1 is KGHSH, CDR2 LQKENI. This CDR3 contains 16 residues. The CDR3 loop reads CASSPPGALAKNIQYF. Written as DNA, the CDR3 is TGTGCCAGCTCACCACCGGGGGCACTAGCCAAAAACATTCAGTACTTC.

The CDR3 DNA sequence: TGTGCCAGCAGCTCCCGGGGATATAGCAATCAGCCCCAGCATTTT. Amino acids: CASSSRGYSNQPQHF. The rearrangement joins TRBV7-9 to TRBJ1-5; no reliable D call. Germline V gene sequence: CDR1 SEHNR, CDR2 FQNEAQ (reference sequence). The CDR3 loop spans 15 amino acids. V lost 4 bases and J lost 0, with 10 bases in between.